Below, 23 T cell receptor beta chains from the same sample are listed, as sequenced in a study of blood T cells in healthy people across ages. Primers used in a second PCR of about 7 to 12 cycles were a sample-barcoded 5' primer and a J-beta primer mix. TCRdb passed the 5' RACE reads through MiXCR, listing each CDR3 protein once. The data show roughly 800,000 distinct CDR3 sequences, with more than 20% seen just once and approximately 3.7% held by the top ten. This sample was also put to use in a study of T cells of mothers and their children.

The sample was blood. The receptor set was obtained from a boy aged 5-17 years in good health.

V is TRBV5-1 and J is TRBJ2-2; possibly TRBD1 for D (5 bases). Trimming removed 1 base at V and 9 bases at J, with 10 bases between. There are 13 residues in the CDR3. Germline CDR1 reads SGHRS; CDR2 reads YFSETQ. The CDR3 bases are TGCGCCAGCAGCTTGTCAGGGTTACGGGAGCTGTTTTTT. It codes for CASSLSGLRELFF.

CDR3 region: CASSAYTGTGELFF. The CDR3 DNA sequence: TGTGCCAGCAGTGCCTACACAGGGACCGGGGAGCTGTTTTTT. The J gene is TRBJ2-2, the V gene TRBV6-1; D might be TRBD1 (6 bases). V lost 4 bases and J 5 bases, leaving 11 bases between the germline ends. The CDR3 runs 14 residues. The germline gives CDR1 MNHNS, CDR2 SASEGT.

V is TRBV3-1 and J is TRBJ2-6, with D tentatively TRBD2 (6 bases). The CDR3 sequence is 15 residues long. Trimming took 2 bases from V and 6 from J, leaving 11 bases between them. The germline V gene has CDR1 LGHDT and CDR2 YNNKEL (reference sequence). CDR3 coding DNA: TGTGCCAGCAGCCAATGGGACTGTGAGGCCAACGTCCTGACTTTC. This encodes CASSQWDCEANVLTF.

The chain recombines TRBV7-9 with TRBJ1-1; a weak D match, TRBD1 (5 bases). This CDR3 has 13 amino acids. The V end lost 5 bases, the J end lost 7 bases, and 14 bases lay between the germline ends. Germline CDR1 is SEHNR and CDR2 is FQNEAQ (reference sequence). CDR3 in amino acids: CASSHPDSIEAFF. The CDR3 coding sequence is TGTGCCAGCAGCCACCCCGACAGTATTGAAGCTTTCTTT.

Details on this clonotype: This may be a read error, as it is one base from a much larger clone. The V and J genes are TRBV4-1 and TRBJ2-4; D possibly corresponds to TRBD2 (6 bases). The CDR3 covers 18 residues. The germline V gene encodes CDR1 MGHRA and CDR2 YSYEKL. The CDR3 loop reads CASSQDKGVSLAKNIQHF. CDR3 in DNA: TGCGCCAGCAGCCAAGATAAAGGGGTATCACTAGCCAAAAACATTCAGCACTTC.

This chain uses TRBV3-1 with TRBJ2-5; TRBD1 agrees at 8 bases. The end of the DNA fits TRBJ2-7 better, so the J call may be wrong. The CDR3 totals 16 residues. CDR1 LGHDT and CDR2 YNNKEL come from the germline V gene (reference sequence). CDR3 sequence (DNA): TGTGCCAGCAGCCAAGATTCGGGTCAGGGGGCTTACGAGCAGTACTTC. Protein: CASSQDSGQGAYEQYF.

About this clonotype: A much larger clone is a single base away; this may be a read error. The conserved final phenylalanine or tryptophan is absent from the CDR3, which likely points to a read error. The chain is built from TRBV5-1 and TRBJ1-6; 9 nucleotides line up with TRBD1. Per germline, CDR1 SGHRS and CDR2 YFSETQ. This CDR3 comprises 15 residues. V was pared by 0 bases and J by 9 bases, with 4 bases of the junction left unmatched. This CDR3 is CASSLAGTGFSPLHL. For the CDR3, the DNA is TGCGCCAGCAGCTTGGCAGGGACAGGGTTTTCACCCCTCCACTTG.

This clonotype showed up many times. The chain uses TRBV18 and TRBJ2-5, with D uncertain. Trimming pared 4 bases from V and 5 bases from J, leaving 8 bases between. From germline, CDR1 is KGHSH and CDR2 LQKENI. The CDR3 has 12 residues. CDR3 loop: CASSLVVETQYF. The CDR3 coding sequence is TGTGCCAGCTCACTAGTGGTGGAGACCCAGTACTTC. Looking up the rest from reference TRBV18 and TRBJ2-5 gives the full variable domain: NAGVMQNPRHLVRRRGQEARLRCSPMKGHSHVYWYRQLPEEGLKFMVYLQKENIIDESGMPKERFSAEFPKEGPSILRIQQVVRGDSAAYFCASSLVVETQYFGPGTRLLVL.

The chain recombines TRBV12-3 or TRBV12-4 with TRBJ2-3, with 8 nucleotides matching TRBD1. The trim removed 9 bases at V and 0 bases at J, leaving 11 bases unmatched. The CDR3 consists of 16 residues. CDR3 sequence: CASRTGLTSSTDTQYF. The CDR3 DNA sequence: TGTGCCAGTAGGACAGGGCTAACCTCTAGCACAGATACGCAGTATTTT.

This clonotype was seen only a few times. The chain recombines TRBV27 with TRBJ1-2; TRBD1 matches at 8 bases. Per the germline V gene, CDR1 is MNHEY and CDR2 is SMNVEV (reference sequence). V was pared by 5 bases and J by 4 bases, with 15 bases of the junction left unmatched. The CDR3 length is 17 residues. The DNA of the CDR3 is TGTGCCAGCAGTGTAGGGACAGGCGGCGAGGATCGCTATGGCTACACCTTC. Translated, it gives CASSVGTGGEDRYGYTF.

CDR3 nucleotide sequence: TGTGCCAGCAGCTCCCGAGTAGCGGGGAGAAAGGCCCAGTACTTC. It yields the protein CASSSRVAGRKAQYF. The chain combines TRBV7-2 with TRBJ2-5; 8 positions match TRBD2. Germline V gives CDR1 SGHTA, CDR2 FQGNSA. The CDR3 spans 15 residues. V was clipped by 4 bases and J by 9 bases; unmatched bases: 13.

The chain joins TRBV5-1 to TRBJ2-4; tentatively, D is TRBD1 or TRBD2 (7 bases each). The CDR3 runs 16 residues. CDR1 and CDR2 from the germline V gene are SGHRS and YFSETQ. Deletions cut 0 bases from V and 7 bases from J, with 17 bases between. The CDR3 DNA follows: TGCGCCAGCAGCTTGGAGGCAGGGGGAGGGGTGAACATTCAGTACTTC. Residues: CASSLEAGGGVNIQYF.

The chain couples TRBV7-9 to TRBJ2-7; D uncertain. The CDR3 runs to 15 residues. V was pared by 5 bases and J by 0 bases, with 14 bases between. CDR1 SEHNR and CDR2 FQNEAQ come from the germline V gene (reference sequence). The CDR3 sequence: CASSPSPSASYEQYF. CDR3 sequence (DNA): TGTGCCAGCAGCCCTTCTCCGTCGGCCTCCTACGAGCAGTACTTC.

This chain uses TRBV20-1 with TRBJ2-3; 8 positions match TRBD1. The CDR3 extends over 14 amino acids. Germline V gene sequence: CDR1 DFQATT, CDR2 SNEGSKA (reference sequence). The trim removed 5 bases at V and 4 bases at J, leaving 8 bases unmatched. The CDR3 bases are TGCAGTGCTCAGACAGGGGAGGCAGCAGATACGCAGTATTTT. Its protein product is CSAQTGEAADTQYF.

The chain employs TRBV12-3 or TRBV12-4 and TRBJ2-5; D is perhaps TRBD1 or TRBD2 (5 bases each). The CDR3 totals 15 residues. V dropped 3 bases and J dropped 3 bases, with 14 bases sitting between them. The CDR3 DNA sequence: TGTGCCAGCAGTTTTGGTGGGGCTAGCAAAGAGACCCAGTACTTC. Protein: CASSFGGASKETQYF.

The chain is built from TRBV12-3 or TRBV12-4 and TRBJ1-1; no clear D gene. CDR3 length: 12 amino acids. Trimming took off 3 bases at V and 6 bases at J, with 8 bases between the two ends. The CDR3 sequence is CASSLWGAEAFF. The CDR3 DNA reads as TGTGCCAGCAGTTTGTGGGGAGCTGAAGCTTTCTTT.

In the case of this clonotype: A read error may account for a junction end that differs from germline. The J gene is TRBJ1-4, the V gene TRBV28; no reliable D call. The CDR3 is 15 residues long. Per germline, CDR1 MDHEN and CDR2 SYDVKM. The CDR3 coding sequence is TGTGCCAGCAGTCAACCAGGATCAACTAATGAAAAGCTGTTTTTT. Protein product: CASSQPGSTNEKLFF.

The rearrangement joins TRBV6-5 to TRBJ1-1; 9 positions match TRBD1. Trimming took 5 bases from V and 1 from J; bases not matched to a gene: 5. From germline, CDR1 is MNHEY and CDR2 SVGAGI. The length of the CDR3 is 15 residues. The CDR3, as DNA: TGTGCCAGCAGTCAGGGACAGGGCTGGAACACTGAAGCTTTCTTT. Protein sequence: CASSQGQGWNTEAFF.

The chain joins TRBV9 to TRBJ2-5, with TRBD2 identical over 9 bases. CDR3 size: 16 residues. The V and J ends lost 4 bases and 1 base, in that order; junction bases with no gene match: 8. Per germline, CDR1 SGDLS and CDR2 YYNGEE. CDR3 protein: CASSPASGVIQETQYF. In nucleotides, the CDR3 is TGTGCCAGCAGCCCGGCTAGCGGGGTCATCCAAGAGACCCAGTACTTC.

This clonotype occurred a few times. This chain uses TRBV7-2 with TRBJ2-1; no reliable D call. V was clipped by 5 bases and J by 0 bases, with 11 bases between them. Germline CDR1 SGHTA, CDR2 FQGNSA. There are 15 residues in the CDR3. The CDR3 loop reads CASSVDYSSYNEQFF. The CDR3 DNA reads as TGTGCCAGCAGCGTAGATTATAGCTCCTACAATGAGCAGTTCTTC.

This sequence joins TRBV20-1 and TRBJ2-1, with D unclear. The end of the DNA fits TRBJ2-7 better, so the J call may be wrong. Germline CDR1 reads DFQATT; CDR2 reads SNEGSKA (reference sequence). The CDR3 is 11 amino acids. In DNA, the CDR3 is TGCAGTGCTAGGGGGTGGGGCGAGCAGTACTTC. Protein sequence: CSARGWGEQYF.

Concerning this clonotype: The missing conserved phenylalanine or tryptophan at the end of this CDR3 makes a read error likely. The chain uses TRBV27 and TRBJ2-1, with D perhaps matching TRBD1 (5 bases). Germline values: CDR1 MNHEY, CDR2 SMNVEV (reference sequence). This CDR3 region has 15 residues. V shed 11 bases and J shed 6 bases, with 23 bases lying between them. The CDR3 spells CACTFIDSPFNEQFL. In nucleotides, the CDR3 is TGTGCCTGCACCTTTATCGACAGTCCATTCAATGAGCAGTTCCTC.

On this clonotype: Germline is not matched at one junction end, which may reflect a read error. The chain recombines TRBV4-1 with TRBJ1-4; 9 bases agree with TRBD1. Germline V gene sequence: CDR1 MGHRA, CDR2 YSYEKL. The CDR3 sequence is 17 residues long. The CDR3 coding sequence is TGCGCCAGCAGCCAAGATCGGACAGGGGCAACTAATGAAAAACCGTTTTTT. Protein product: CASSQDRTGATNEKPFF.